Presented here are 28 T cell receptor beta chains from one specimen sequenced in a study of beta chain features in type 1 diabetes. Study outcomes and limitations: Moderate yet significant TCRB CDR3 shortening was seen in Type 1 diabetes patients in all four CD4+ subsets.

Every isolated RNA sample was fully reverse transcribed, so sequencing captured expressed TCRB transcripts. Data came from immunoSEQ multiplex PCR; TCRdb stores just in-frame clones and leaves some out. This sample has about 650,000 clones, with 9.5% to 15% found just once. The antigens of these receptors remain unknown. The source material was naive CD4+ T cells from blood. All receptors derive from a man in his thirties or forties with type 1 diabetes.

Concerning this clone: One end of the junction is discordant with germline, which a read error may explain. The J gene is TRBJ2-5, the V gene TRBV5-1, with D unresolved. There are 13 residues in the CDR3. CDR1 SGHRS and CDR2 YFSETQ come from the germline V gene. The CDR3 spells CASGLSLQEAQYF. The CDR3 DNA reads as TGCGCCAGCGGGCTCAGCCTCCAAGAGGCCCAGTACTTC.

The chain is built from TRBV6-1 and TRBJ1-1; tentative D call: TRBD1 (5 bases). Germline V gene sequence: CDR1 MNHNS, CDR2 SASEGT. Trimming took 1 base from V and 8 from J, leaving 14 bases between them. The CDR3 has 14 amino acids. In DNA form, the CDR3 reads TGTGCCAGCAGTGAAGAGCGACAACGGGGGGAAGCTTTCTTT. Its translation is CASSEERQRGEAFF.

The chain uses TRBV29-1 and TRBJ2-1; D gene uncertain. Germline lookup yields CDR1 SQVTM and CDR2 ANQGSEA. The ends were cut back, 6 bases at V and 7 bases at J, with 19 bases in the middle. The CDR3 is 14 residues long. The CDR3 region has the DNA TGCAGCGTCGCAGGTTGGGCCGTTAGGAATGAGCAGTTCTTC. This codes for CSVAGWAVRNEQFF.

The rearrangement links TRBV6-5 to TRBJ1-6; TRBD1 agrees at 8 bases. Germline V gene data show CDR1 as MNHEY and CDR2 as SVGAGI. The trim removed 7 bases at V and 7 bases at J, leaving 6 bases unmatched. The CDR3 totals 14 residues. The CDR3 DNA reads as TGTGCCAGCACCTTGGACAGGGCGAATTCACCCCTCCACTTT. As protein: CASTLDRANSPLHF.

This clone was detected a few times. The chain has TRBV5-1 and TRBJ2-7; D gene ambiguous. CDR1 and CDR2 (germline): SGHRS, YFSETQ. This CDR3 contains 12 residues. CDR3 residues: CASSPRPELSSV. The CDR3 DNA sequence: TGCGCCAGCAGCCCTCGACCCGAGTTGAGTAGTGTG.

This sequence joins TRBV10-3 and TRBJ1-1; D is ambiguous. V was cut by 5 bases and J by 1 base, with 14 bases left in between. The CDR3 consists of 15 residues. CDR1 is ENHRY, CDR2 SYGVKD, per germline. CDR3 bases: TGTGCCATCAGTAGAAGTGAATCCGAGAACACTGAAGCTTTCTTT. Amino acid sequence: CAISRSESENTEAFF.

CDR3 DNA sequence: TGTGCCAGCAGCTTAGCTGGCGCCTCGGGGACCCAGTACTTC. Protein sequence: CASSLAGASGTQYF. The genes are TRBV7-6 and TRBJ2-5; D is unclear. The length of the CDR3 is 14 residues. Per the germline V gene, CDR1 is SGHVS and CDR2 is FNYEAQ. V lost 0 bases and J 7 bases, leaving 12 bases between the germline ends.

In its sample, this clone was seen a few times. V usage is TRBV9 and J usage is TRBJ1-1; no reliable D call. V lost 0 bases and J lost 5, with 20 bases in between. The CDR3 has 17 residues. CDR1 and CDR2 from the germline V gene are SGDLS and YYNGEE. CDR3 sequence (DNA): TGTGCCAGCAGCGTAGCTGGAGCGGCAGGCGGTTGGACTGAAGCTTTCTTT. This translates into CASSVAGAAGGWTEAFF. The variable domain in full, with the rest retrieved from reference TRBV9 and TRBJ1-1, is DSGVTQTPKHLITATGQRVTLRCSPRSGDLSVYWYQQSLDQGLQFLIQYYNGEERAKGNILERFSAQQFPDLHSELNLSSLELGDSALYFCASSVAGAAGGWTEAFFGQGTRLTVV.

This rearrangement joins TRBV29-1 to TRBJ1-2, with 7 bases fitting TRBD1. Trimming at V came to 4 bases and at J to 8 bases, leaving 4 bases not matched to a gene. The CDR3 sequence is 11 residues long. Germline CDR1 and CDR2: SQVTM and ANQGSEA. The CDR3 protein is CSVGDREGYTF. The CDR3 bases are TGCAGCGTTGGAGACAGGGAAGGCTACACCTTC.

This chain links TRBV2 with TRBJ1-1; 10 nucleotides align to TRBD1. The CDR3 runs 15 residues. Germline assignment: CDR1 SNHLY and CDR2 FYNNEI. With V trimmed by 6 bases and J by 0 bases, 4 bases remained unmatched. CDR3: CASRRDRGLNTEAFF. The CDR3 bases are TGTGCCAGCAGGAGGGACAGGGGCCTGAACACTGAAGCTTTCTTT.

This clone was detected a few times. CDR3 sequence: CASSFAGYGYTF. The CDR3 DNA sequence: TGTGCCAGCAGCTTTGCGGGGTATGGCTACACCTTC. The chain employs TRBV11-2 and TRBJ1-2; D is undetermined. V was trimmed by 3 bases and J by 5 bases, leaving 7 bases between them. The CDR3 has 12 amino acids. Germline CDR1 is SGHAT and CDR2 is FQNNGV.

Turning to this clone: The same CDR3 arises from other DNA sequences in this sample as well. The genes are TRBV28 and TRBJ1-5; TRBD1 aligns across 8 bases. CDR3 length: 15 residues. CDR1 and CDR2 from the germline V gene are MDHEN and SYDVKM. V shed 6 bases and J 2 bases; nucleotides not matched to a gene: 6. The CDR3 spells CASSLGQGGNQPQHF. CDR3 bases: TGTGCCAGCAGCCTTGGACAGGGCGGCAATCAGCCCCAGCATTTT.

The V call is TRBV25-1, the J call TRBJ1-1, with D possibly matching TRBD1 (5 bases). The V end was cut by 4 bases, the J end by 5 bases, with 17 bases between. Germline V gene data show CDR1 as MGHDK and CDR2 as SYGVNS. The CDR3 has 15 residues. Here the CDR3 DNA reads TGTGCCAGCAGTGTCAGGGCGGCAGGGAAGACTGAAGCTTTCTTT. Translated: CASSVRAAGKTEAFF.

This clone has more than one count but fewer than ten. This chain links TRBV9 with TRBJ2-5; D call uncertain. The ends were cut back, 0 bases at V and 4 bases at J, with 16 bases in the middle. In germline, CDR1 is SGDLS, CDR2 YYNGEE. There are 16 residues in the CDR3. CDR3 in amino acids: CASSVGRSNPGETQYF. CDR3 DNA sequence: TGTGCCAGCAGCGTAGGCAGGTCTAATCCGGGAGAGACCCAGTACTTC.

This clone was seen a few times. The chain joins TRBV7-8 to TRBJ1-3, with TRBD1 as a possible D gene (5 bases). Trimming left V 3 bases short and J 1 base short, with 10 bases between. The CDR3 consists of 15 residues. Germline CDR1 reads SGHVS; CDR2 reads FQNEAQ. For the CDR3, the DNA is TGTGCCAGCAGCTTGGACACCTTTTCTGGAAACACCATATATTTT. It is translated as CASSLDTFSGNTIYF.

This clone came up a few times. The V and J genes are TRBV19 and TRBJ2-7; D not resolved. The CDR3 sequence is 13 residues long. Trimming shortened V by 1 base and J by 3 bases, and 7 bases separated the two germline ends. Germline values: CDR1 LNHDA, CDR2 SQIVND (reference sequence). This CDR3 reads CASSIGLRYEQYF. For the CDR3, the DNA is TGTGCCAGTAGTATAGGACTGCGCTACGAGCAGTACTTC.

The CDR3 sequence: CASSSDRQYEQYF. For the CDR3, the DNA is TGTGCCAGCAGCTCGGACAGGCAGTACGAGCAGTACTTC. The V gene is TRBV7-9, the J gene TRBJ2-7; 7 nucleotides match TRBD1. Looked up from germline, CDR1 is SEHNR and CDR2 is FQNEAQ (reference sequence). This CDR3 is 13 amino acids long. The junction had 4 bases not matched to a gene; V was cut back by 4 bases and J by 4 bases.

This chain joins TRBV27 and TRBJ2-7, with D tentatively TRBD1 or TRBD2 (5 bases each). Looked up from germline, CDR1 is MNHEY and CDR2 is SMNVEV (reference sequence). V gave up 0 bases and J gave up 4 bases, with 13 bases separating them. This CDR3 is built from 15 residues. The CDR3 DNA reads as TGTGCCAGCAGTTTATCTCCAGGGTCGGGGTACGAGCAGTACTTC. It translates to CASSLSPGSGYEQYF.

This clone was detected a few times. V and J are TRBV4-3 and TRBJ1-5; TRBD1 agrees at 9 bases. Germline loops: CDR1 LGHNA, CDR2 YSLEER. The CDR3 extends over 15 amino acids. V was clipped by 3 bases and J by 4 bases; unmatched bases: 4. Written as DNA, the CDR3 is TGCGCCAGCAGCCAGGGGACAGGGCCAAATCAGCCCCAGCATTTT. Amino acids: CASSQGTGPNQPQHF.

This clone showed up just a few times. This chain links TRBV5-4 with TRBJ2-1, with 7 bases identical to TRBD1. This CDR3 region has 14 residues. Germline values: CDR1 SGHNT, CDR2 YYREEE (reference sequence). V lost 0 bases, J lost 8 bases, and 5 bases stayed unmatched. CDR3 nucleotides: TGTGCCAGCAGCTTGGGACAGGGTTACCATGAGCAGTTCTTC. It yields the protein CASSLGQGYHEQFF.

The chain combines TRBV4-3 with TRBJ2-3, with no clear D. The CDR3 is made up of 13 amino acids. Germline V lookup: CDR1 LGHNA, CDR2 YSLEER. Between the trimmed V and J ends, which lost 0 bases and 4 bases, there was a span of 5 bases. CDR3 DNA sequence: TGCGCCAGCAGCCAAGATGCCGCAGATACGCAGTATTTT. Protein: CASSQDAADTQYF.

The chain combines TRBV30 with TRBJ1-5, with D uncertain. The V and J ends lost 2 bases and 2 bases respectively, with 10 bases between them. From germline, CDR1 is GTSNPN and CDR2 SVGIG (reference sequence). The CDR3 runs 14 residues. The CDR3 region is CAWSMSIGNQPQHF. The CDR3 DNA is TGTGCCTGGAGTATGAGCATCGGCAATCAGCCCCAGCATTTT.

Regarding this clone: Additional DNA sequences in this sample encode the identical CDR3. The chain recombines TRBV29-1 with TRBJ1-3, with D unresolved. Germline V gene sequence: CDR1 SQVTM, CDR2 ANQGSEA. Trimming shortened V by 6 bases and J by 0 bases, and 3 bases separated the two germline ends. The length of the CDR3 is 11 residues. This CDR3 reads CSVSSGNTIYF. DNA of the CDR3: TGCAGCGTGAGCTCTGGAAACACCATATATTTT. The whole variable domain, filled in from reference TRBV29-1 and TRBJ1-3, reads SAVISQKPSRDICQRGTSLTIQCQVDSQVTMMFWYRQQPGQSLTLIATANQGSEATYESGFVIDKFPISRPNLTFSTLTVSNMSPEDSSIYLCSVSSGNTIYFGEGSWLTVV.

This clone came up a few times. The chain carries TRBV28 and TRBJ1-5; D unclear. Trimming took off 6 bases at V and 0 bases at J, with 15 bases between the two ends. The CDR3 totals 16 residues. Per the germline V gene, CDR1 is MDHEN and CDR2 is SYDVKM. CDR3 region: CASSSLAGYSNQPQHF. Here the CDR3 DNA reads TGTGCCAGCAGCTCCCTGGCGGGTTATAGCAATCAGCCCCAGCATTTT.

This clone was seen a handful of times. J is TRBJ1-4 and V is TRBV4-3, with 7 bases lining up with TRBD1. Trimming cost V 0 bases and J 9 bases; bases outside gene matches: 7. Looked up from germline, CDR1 is LGHNA and CDR2 is YSLEER. The CDR3 is 15 residues long. The DNA of the CDR3 is TGCGCCAGCAGCCAAGATGAGACAGGGAGTAAAAAACTGTTTTTT. It codes for CASSQDETGSKKLFF.

This clone was picked up a small number of times. The chain links TRBV18 to TRBJ1-1; 11 nucleotides match TRBD1. Germline CDR1 is KGHSH and CDR2 is LQKENI. Losses at the gene ends were 6 bases for V and 5 bases for J; bases not matched to a gene: 5. The length of the CDR3 is 14 residues. The CDR3 DNA sequence: TGTGCCAGCTCTCCGGACAGGGGGCTAACTGAAGCTTTCTTT. It encodes CASSPDRGLTEAFF.

This chain joins TRBV7-2 and TRBJ2-6, with 7 bases lining up with TRBD1. The V gene's germline CDR1 is SGHTA and CDR2 FQGNSA. This CDR3 region has 15 residues. Unmatched junction bases numbered 4, after V lost 1 base and J lost 7 bases. The CDR3 is CASSLVGTAANVLTF. DNA of the CDR3: TGTGCCAGCAGCTTAGTAGGGACAGCTGCCAACGTCCTGACTTTC.

In this sample, this clone turned up a few times. The rearrangement uses TRBV9 and TRBJ2-1; D gene uncertain. The CDR3 totals 15 residues. Trimming stripped 0 bases from V and 7 bases from J, with 14 bases between. Germline V CDR1 and CDR2: SGDLS, YYNGEE. This chain's CDR3 is CASSVGDAMGNEQFF. The CDR3 DNA sequence: TGTGCCAGCAGCGTAGGAGACGCCATGGGAAATGAGCAGTTCTTC.